The subject of this entry is one T cell receptor beta chain. Per the original methods: Amplified reference gene primers provided the basis for estimating nucleated cell counts. This table comes from immunoSEQ multiplex PCR, and its TCRdb copy is limited to in-frame clones, with some not included. The D gene and trimming were derived from the DNA, and the V and J assignments and clone size from that table. The sample holds 250,000 to 350,000 clones, roughly nine tenths seen once. These data are taken from a study of blood T cell repertoires in COVID-19. Whole-study context: Sites in the United States, Italy and Spain provided acute and convalescent COVID-19 samples.

The V gene's germline CDR1 is SGHRS and CDR2 YFSETQ. This CDR3 region has 12 residues. V shed 4 bases and J shed 1 base, with 5 bases lying between them. V is TRBV5-1 and J is TRBJ2-5; D not resolved. This sequence originates from a woman in her forties who had recovered from COVID-19. Sequences were obtained from peripheral blood. CDR3: CASSPGQETQYF. In DNA form, the CDR3 reads TGCGCCAGCAGCCCCGGCCAAGAGACCCAGTACTTC.